Reported below is one T cell receptor (beta chain). Its antigen is currently not known. Base quality data are lacking; no much larger clone is found one base away. CDR1 and CDR2, per the germline V gene, are SGHRS and YFSETQ. The junction shows trimming of 2 bases on V and 5 bases on J, and the gene matches do not reach 7 bases of it. From the cysteine up to the phenylalanine, the CDR3 has a length of 15 residues. Of the read, only the CDR3 DNA is kept; its 45 bases are in frame from base 1. The source of the sample is a study of T cell repertoires in cytomegalovirus infection (dated by TCRdb to 2018 to 2020). Some background on the complete study: Recently identified HLA-C-restricted CMV epitopes, whose presentation resists viral immunomodulation, were targeted by peptide stimulations together with well-studied HLA-B-restricted epitopes. Because public TCR beta signatures pointed to carriage of CMV infection together with the matching HLA type, the HLA type of each donor mattered for the analysis.

What the study reported, not specific to this receptor: In the ex vivo response, HLA-C-restricted CMV-specific TCR beta clonotypes were dominant, and in two of eight donors the single most frequent clonotype came from this HLA-C-restricted group. In both this cohort and an independent cohort of 350 or so donors, the cumulative frequency of public TCR beta family members distinguished carriers of CMV infection plus the relevant HLA type.

Instrument on record: Illumina HiSeq 1500. TCRdb redid the processing of the public reads, applying fastp at Q25 and MiXCR, and retained in-frame beta chains. When rows share a CDR3 protein, they turn into one entry using the most common DNA and genes. For this sample there are 900,000 to 950,000 distinct CDR3 sequences; roughly 30% appear just once. Roughly 12% of the sample comes from the top ten. The treatment or condition label here, explained by the study, means: in vitro stimulation with specific CMV peptide epitopes to enrich CMV-specific T cells. Material: cultured CD8+ T cells from PBMCs, obtained from culture after CMV antigen stimulation. The chain uses TRBV5-1 and TRBJ2-5, with TRBD1 identical over 9 junction bases. The source is a human donor in good health (CMV status not recorded). Some clones in this sample may be carry-over from other donors' samples. The CDR3 here reads CASSLRGTGMETQYF. The DNA sequence is given as TGCGCCAGCAGCTTACGTGGGACAGGGATGGAGACCCAGTACTTC. Beyond the CDR3, the reference TRBV5-1 and TRBJ2-5 genes provide the residues; the full variable domain reads: KAGVTQTPRYLIKTRGQQVTLSCSPISGHRSVSWYQQTPGQGLQFLFEYFSETQRNKGNFPGRFSGRQFSNSRSEMNVSTLELGDSALYLCASSLRGTGMETQYFGPGTRLLVL.